This T cell receptor beta chain was documented in a study of neurological immune-mediated disorders. Study-wide findings and caveats: No CDR3 amino acid sequences were shared by expanded clones across subjects, suggesting private repertoires in all groups.

This clonotype has at least ten counts. Its cognate antigen is unknown. The cDNA was produced through 5'RACE with 10-nucleotide random UMIs. Every sequencing run drew on 15-18 subjects and yielded over 190 million TCR-beta sequences. TCRdb used MiXCR to reprocess the 5' RACE reads, holding one entry per CDR3 protein. The repertoire holds some 30,000 distinct CDR3 sequences, with approximately 5% as singletons. V lost 4 bases and J 1 base, leaving 15 bases between the germline ends. Germline CDR1 and CDR2: MDHEN and SYDVKM. The CDR3 totals 16 residues. The V and J genes are TRBV28 and TRBJ2-3, with D tentatively TRBD1 (6 bases). Sequencing was carried out using CD4+ T cells from blood. This receptor was obtained from a woman aged 45 to 65 in good health. The CDR3 is CASSSSRNRGTDTQYF. The DNA for the CDR3 is TGTGCCAGCAGTTCGAGTAGGAACAGGGGCACAGATACGCAGTATTTT.